This T cell receptor (beta chain) was sequenced during a study of T cell responses to AZD1222 COVID-19 vaccine. Here immunoSEQ multiplex PCR was the method, and the copy in TCRdb shows in-frame clones only, minus some. Of tens of thousands of clones in the sample, about nine tenths were seen once. As regards this clone: Its antigen is undetermined.

Study-level points and caveats: Repertoires in all cases were sampled only once the peak T cell response had passed. Nearly half of spike-specific TCRs reportedly target unmutated variant regions. Vaccine-related CD4 TCRs covered spike, predominating at 160-218 and 743-854.

This TCR derives from an adult who received the AZD1222 COVID-19 vaccine. The source material was peripheral blood, sampled 28 days after the second AZD1222 dose.

CDR3 loop: CASRGTGQFNQPQHF. The CDR3 DNA sequence: TGTGCCAGTAGGGGTACGGGACAGTTCAATCAGCCCCAGCATTTT. The rearrangement uses TRBV19 and TRBJ1-5; 7 bases are a match to TRBD1. V was pared by 6 bases and J by 3 bases, with 8 bases of the junction left unmatched. Germline lookup yields CDR1 LNHDA and CDR2 SQIVND (reference sequence). The CDR3 covers 15 residues. Looking up the rest from reference TRBV19 and TRBJ1-5 gives the full variable domain: DGGITQSPKYLFRKEGQNVTLSCEQNLNHDAMYWYRQDPGQGLRLIYYSQIVNDFQKGDIAEGYSVSREKKESFPLTVTSAQKNPTAFYLCASRGTGQFNQPQHFGDGTRLSIL.